The entry below gives a single T cell receptor beta chain sequence along with its context. What it binds is unknown. One entry per CDR3 protein, without DNA, is what TCRdb gives after re-calling the 5' RACE reads. The listing contains about 380,000 distinct CDR3 sequences. Germline-derived CDR1 and CDR2 are KGHDR and SFDVKD. The CDR3 has 12 amino acids. The data belong to a study of T cells expressing NK-cell markers. As for the study in general: One of eight sequenced donors was HCMV-seronegative; the other seven were seropositive.

Study-wide results and limits: Each of about 6 donors carried dominant NKG2C+ clonotypes accounting for about 1.0-8% of CD8+ T cells. Topping the CD3+CD56-NKG2C+ fraction as well were these clonotypes, in several donors.

Sequencing was carried out using blood T cells: a sorted CD56 or NKG2C T cell subset, CD4+ or CD8+ T cells, or bulk PBMC T cells (not recorded which). This clonotype was sampled from a man aged 18-69 years in good health. The rearrangement links TRBV24-1 to TRBJ2-7. CDR3 sequence reads: CATSDRQYEQYF.